The 22 T cell receptor beta chains below were found in one sample sequenced in a study of blood T cells in healthy people across ages. The authors ran a second PCR of about 6 to 12 cycles using a sample-barcoded 5' primer and a J-beta primer mix. TCRdb re-called the 5' RACE reads through MiXCR, storing one row per CDR3 protein. This table has approximately 1.5 million distinct CDR3 sequences, approximately 32% appearing once. Sequencing input: blood. The source of these receptors is a woman in her 30s in good health.

The rearrangement uses TRBV3-1 and TRBJ1-2, with D possibly matching TRBD1 (5 bases). Germline CDR1 LGHDT, CDR2 YNNKEL (reference sequence). The ends were cut back, 6 bases at V and 7 bases at J, with 12 bases in the middle. The CDR3 runs to 12 residues. CDR3 residues: CASSLAGFGYTF. The CDR3 nucleotides are TGTGCCAGCAGTCTGGCAGGGTTTGGCTACACCTTC.

V gene TRBV3-1 combines with J gene TRBJ2-1; 7 bases line up with TRBD2. The CDR3 covers 17 residues. Germline V CDR1 and CDR2: LGHDT, YNNKEL (reference sequence). The V gene end was trimmed by 0 bases and the J gene end by 0 bases; junction bases not matched to a gene: 5. CDR3 in DNA: TGTGCCAGCAGCCAAGATCTCGGGGGGAGCTCCTACAATGAGCAGTTCTTC. This codes for CASSQDLGGSSYNEQFF.

This clonotype was counted only a few times. The V and J genes are TRBV28 and TRBJ1-5; no clear D gene. Germline CDR1 is MDHEN and CDR2 is SYDVKM. The CDR3 is 15 amino acids. The V gene lost 2 bases and the J gene lost 6 bases, with 14 bases spanning the gap. The CDR3 loop is CASSLEGIVSQPQHF. As DNA, the CDR3 is TGTGCCAGCAGTTTAGAGGGTATCGTTTCTCAGCCCCAGCATTTT.

A note on this clonotype: An end of the junction differs from the germline gene, which may be a read error. J is TRBJ2-7 and V is TRBV4-1; 10 bases are a match to TRBD2. The length of the CDR3 is 14 residues. Germline assignment: CDR1 MGHRA and CDR2 YSYEKL. CDR3 DNA: TGCGCCAGCAGGCAAGCGGGAGGGACCTACGAGCAGTACTTC. The encoded protein is CASRQAGGTYEQYF.

Comments on this clonotype: A single base separates this from a much larger clone, so it may be a read error. This chain joins TRBV29-1 and TRBJ2-7, with 10 bases that match TRBD1. The ends lost 3 bases at V and 3 bases at J; junction bases unmatched: 5. Germline values: CDR1 SQVTM, CDR2 ANQGSEA. The CDR3 totals 14 residues. The CDR3 nucleotides are TGCAGCGTTGAGAGGGACAGGGGCTACTACGAGCAGTACTTC. Its translation: CSVERDRGYYEQYF.

CDR3 region: CASSLAYGDSSYEQYF. The CDR3 DNA follows: TGCGCCAGCAGCTTGGCCTACGGGGATAGCTCCTACGAGCAGTACTTC. The J gene is TRBJ2-7, the V gene TRBV5-1; TRBD2 might be the D (5 bases). The CDR3 loop spans 16 amino acids. Per the germline V gene, CDR1 is SGHRS and CDR2 is YFSETQ. The germline V and J ends were trimmed by 0 bases and 0 bases, with 13 bases remaining between them.

The rearrangement uses TRBV30 and TRBJ1-1, with a weak D call TRBD1 (6 bases). There are 13 residues in the CDR3. CDR1 is GTSNPN, CDR2 SVGIG, per germline (reference sequence). V gave up 5 bases and J gave up 0 bases, with 10 bases separating them. The CDR3 bases are TGTGCCTGGGCCGGACAGATGAACACTGAAGCTTTCTTT. It translates to CAWAGQMNTEAFF.

This clonotype was detected only a few times. The gene calls are TRBV20-1 and TRBJ2-1; 15 nucleotides agree with TRBD2. V gave up 4 bases and J gave up 0 bases; unmatched junction bases: 7. Germline CDR1 DFQATT, CDR2 SNEGSKA (reference sequence). CDR3 length: 18 amino acids. DNA of the CDR3: TGCAGTGCTAAAGCCGGGACTAGCGGGGGGCGCTCCTACAATGAGCAGTTCTTC. Translated: CSAKAGTSGGRSYNEQFF.

This clonotype has a count of ten or more. The chain links TRBV10-3 to TRBJ2-7; TRBD2 agrees at 8 bases. The germline V gene encodes CDR1 ENHRY and CDR2 SYGVKD. J was trimmed by 3 bases and V by 0 bases; bases with no gene match: 10. CDR3 length: 17 amino acids. The CDR3 nucleotides are TGTGCCATCAGTGAGTCGGAGGGACTAGGAGTGGGCTACGAGCAGTACTTC. Protein product: CAISESEGLGVGYEQYF.

The chain has TRBV6-1 and TRBJ2-7; no reliable D call. Trimming took 7 bases from V and 2 from J, leaving 12 bases between them. CDR1 is MNHNS and CDR2 is SASEGT in the germline V gene. The length of the CDR3 is 13 residues. CDR3 in amino acids: CASTLAETYEQYF. The CDR3 nucleotides are TGTGCCAGCACTCTGGCGGAGACCTACGAGCAGTACTTC.

CDR3 DNA: TGTGCCAGCAGCTTGGGACAGATCCCGGCCACCGGGGAGCTGTTTTTT. Translating it yields CASSLGQIPATGELFF. V and J are TRBV7-3 and TRBJ2-2, with TRBD1 identical over 7 bases. The germline V gene has CDR1 SGHTA and CDR2 FQGTGA. J gave up 4 bases and V 3 bases, and 8 bases lay outside the gene matches. The CDR3 spans 16 residues.

The chain joins TRBV20-1 to TRBJ2-3, with D possibly matching TRBD2 (5 bases). Germline CDR1 DFQATT, CDR2 SNEGSKA (reference sequence). The CDR3 is made up of 12 amino acids. The V gene lost 7 bases and the J gene lost 12 bases, with 20 bases spanning the gap. CDR3 residues: CSVQDSTDAQYF. Here the CDR3 DNA reads TGCAGTGTTCAGGACTCCACAGATGCACAGTATTTT.

This clonotype was detected many times. J is TRBJ2-7 and V is TRBV4-1, with D tentatively TRBD2 (5 bases). Trimming removed 0 bases from V and 3 bases from J, with 15 bases in between. CDR3 length equals 16 residues. The germline gives CDR1 MGHRA, CDR2 YSYEKL. CDR3 protein: CASSQDLEDSGYEQYF. The CDR3 DNA follows: TGCGCCAGCAGCCAAGATCTAGAGGACTCGGGCTACGAGCAGTACTTC.

This clonotype has more than one count but fewer than ten. Here the CDR3 DNA reads TGCGCCAGCGCGGGGGCCAGTTATGGCTACACCTTC. Translating gives CASAGASYGYTF. The chain links TRBV5-1 to TRBJ1-2, with D tentatively TRBD1 (6 bases). The CDR3 extends over 12 amino acids. Trimming shortened V by 7 bases and J by 5 bases, and 12 bases separated the two germline ends. CDR1 and CDR2 from the germline V gene are SGHRS and YFSETQ.

Concerning this clonotype: A read error is likely, as this CDR3 ends without the conserved phenylalanine or tryptophan. The chain has TRBV5-1 and TRBJ2-3, with 13 bases fitting TRBD2. Germline V lookup: CDR1 SGHRS, CDR2 YFSETQ. This CDR3 region has 15 residues. Trimming cost V 4 bases and J 4 bases; bases outside gene matches: 3. In nucleotides, the CDR3 is TGCGCCAGCAGCCCTGGACTAGCGGGGGCAGATACGCAGTATTAT. Protein product: CASSPGLAGADTQYY.

V gene TRBV10-2 combines with J gene TRBJ2-2; D unclear. The CDR3 is made up of 12 amino acids. Trimming shortened V by 7 bases and J by 4 bases, and 7 bases separated the two germline ends. Germline loops: CDR1 WSHSY, CDR2 SAAADI. CDR3 in amino acids: CASNWGTGELFF. DNA of the CDR3: TGCGCCAGCAACTGGGGCACCGGGGAGCTGTTTTTT.

This clonotype was observed a few times. The V and J genes are TRBV27 and TRBJ2-1; D gene unclear. The CDR3 covers 13 residues. The V gene's germline CDR1 is MNHEY and CDR2 SMNVEV (reference sequence). Deletions cut 5 bases from V and 7 bases from J, with 12 bases between. The CDR3 DNA reads as TGTGCCAGCAGTCTGGACCCCCAAAATGAGCAGTTCTTC. This encodes CASSLDPQNEQFF.

This clonotype was seen a handful of times. The chain carries TRBV7-9 and TRBJ2-5; D uncertain. CDR3 length equals 14 residues. Trimming took off 2 bases at V and 0 bases at J, with 7 bases between the two ends. Germline V gene data show CDR1 as SEHNR and CDR2 as FQNEAQ (reference sequence). For the CDR3, the DNA is TGTGCCAGCAGCTTAACAGCGTACCAAGAGACCCAGTACTTC. Its protein product is CASSLTAYQETQYF.

The chain has TRBV2 and TRBJ2-3, with D perhaps matching TRBD2 (5 bases). Germline V gene sequence: CDR1 SNHLY, CDR2 FYNNEI. V dropped 2 bases and J dropped 9 bases, with 18 bases sitting between them. The CDR3 runs to 15 residues. CDR3 in amino acids: CASSESGVGAETQYF. CDR3 in DNA: TGTGCCAGCAGTGAATCCGGGGTGGGAGCGGAGACGCAGTATTTT.

About this clonotype itself: The germline gene is not matched at one end of the junction; a read error may be the cause. This chain connects TRBV5-1 to TRBJ2-3, with 10 bases that match TRBD2. The CDR3 sequence is 15 residues long. CDR1 and CDR2 (germline): SGHRS, YFSETQ. The DNA for the CDR3 is TGCGTCAGCAGTACCCAGCGGGGGGGCAGAGATACGCAGTATTTT. Encoded protein: CVSSTQRGGRDTQYF.

This clonotype was picked up one time. This chain uses TRBV4-2 with TRBJ1-2, with 8 bases identical to TRBD1. V shed 3 bases and J 3 bases; nucleotides not matched to a gene: 9. This CDR3 comprises 16 residues. The V gene's germline CDR1 is LGHNA and CDR2 YNFKEQ. The CDR3 DNA reads TGTGCCAGCAGCCAGAGAGGGCAGGGGGCTGACTATGGCTACACCTTC. Protein product: CASSQRGQGADYGYTF.

The chain combines TRBV12-3 or TRBV12-4 with TRBJ1-5, with 8 bases lining up with TRBD1. V dropped 0 bases and J dropped 0; count of bases not matched to a gene: 7. This CDR3 spans 18 amino acids. Written as DNA, the CDR3 is TGTGCCAGCAGTTTAGCCTTGGACAGGGAGAATAGCAATCAGCCCCAGCATTTT. It is translated as CASSLALDRENSNQPQHF.